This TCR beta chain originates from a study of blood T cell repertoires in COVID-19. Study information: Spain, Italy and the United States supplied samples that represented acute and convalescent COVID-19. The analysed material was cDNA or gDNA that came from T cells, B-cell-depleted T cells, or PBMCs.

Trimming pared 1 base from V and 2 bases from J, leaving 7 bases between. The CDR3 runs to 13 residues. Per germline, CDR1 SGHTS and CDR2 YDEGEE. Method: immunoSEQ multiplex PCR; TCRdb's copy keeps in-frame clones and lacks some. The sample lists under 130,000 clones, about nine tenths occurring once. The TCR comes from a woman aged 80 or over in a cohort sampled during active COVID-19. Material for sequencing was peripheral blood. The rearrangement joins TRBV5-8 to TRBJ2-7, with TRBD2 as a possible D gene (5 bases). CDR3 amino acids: CASSLYGTYEQYF. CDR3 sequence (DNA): TGTGCCAGCAGCTTGTACGGGACCTACGAGCAGTACTTC.